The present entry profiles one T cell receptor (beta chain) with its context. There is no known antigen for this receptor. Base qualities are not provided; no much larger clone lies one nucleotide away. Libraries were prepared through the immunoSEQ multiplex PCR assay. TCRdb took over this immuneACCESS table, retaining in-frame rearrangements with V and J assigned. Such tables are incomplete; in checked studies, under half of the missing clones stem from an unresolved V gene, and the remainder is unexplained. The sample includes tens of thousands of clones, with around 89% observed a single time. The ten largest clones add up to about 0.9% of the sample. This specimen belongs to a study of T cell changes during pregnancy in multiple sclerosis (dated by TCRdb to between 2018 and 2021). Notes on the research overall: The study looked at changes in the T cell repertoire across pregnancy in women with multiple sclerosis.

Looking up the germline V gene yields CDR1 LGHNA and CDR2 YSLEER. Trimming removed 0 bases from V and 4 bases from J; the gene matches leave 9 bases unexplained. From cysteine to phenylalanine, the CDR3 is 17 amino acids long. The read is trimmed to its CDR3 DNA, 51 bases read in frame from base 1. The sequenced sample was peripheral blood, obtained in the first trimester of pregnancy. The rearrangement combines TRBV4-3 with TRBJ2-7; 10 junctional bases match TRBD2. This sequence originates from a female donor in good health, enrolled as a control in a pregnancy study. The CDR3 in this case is CASSQDLNSGREYEQYF. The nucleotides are TGCGCCAGCAGCCAAGATCTTAACAGCGGGAGGGAGTACGAGCAGTACTTC.